This TCR beta chain was retrieved from a study of T cell clonality in common variable immunodeficiency. Repertoires were generated with immunoSEQ multiplex PCR, while TCRdb's copy carries only in-frame clones and drops some. Singletons are absent from the sample, which has 30,000 to 40,000 clones. From germline, CDR1 is SNHLY and CDR2 FYNNEI. V gave up 11 bases and J gave up 0 bases, with 17 bases separating them. The CDR3 totals 14 residues. Study-wide results and limits: Fewer TCRbeta clones were shared among CVID subjects than controls. Reportedly, TCR beta sequences from common variable immunodeficiency showed fewer deletions and N-nucleotide insertions.

This clone came up many times. What it recognizes is unknown. The read falls 3 residues short of the CDR3 end, and the missing part is taken from the germline J gene. The clonotype originates from a person aged 18-70 years in good health. The sequencing input was peripheral blood mononuclear cells. J is TRBJ2-7 and V is TRBV2; tentative D call: TRBD1 (7 bases). The CDR3 sequence is CAGGTEGISYEQYF. The covered CDR3 bases are TGTGCCGGAGGGACAGAGGGGATCTCCTACGAG.